These 17 T cell receptor beta chains were sequenced from one sample in a study of T-cell memory formation after mild COVID-19. TCRdb processed the 5' RACE reads anew with MiXCR; each CDR3 protein has one entry. The top ten clones hold around a fifth of a sample with roughly 450,000 distinct CDR3 sequences, roughly 18% of them seen once. Source material: PBMCs or a T cell subset sorted from them (not recorded which). The source of these receptors is a man between 18 and 29 years old who had mild COVID-19 (a few samples of this study predate the infection). Cell type and time point are not known.

This clonotype was seen a handful of times. The rearrangement links TRBV10-3 to TRBJ1-1; the D gene is possibly TRBD1 (6 bases). CDR1 is ENHRY and CDR2 is SYGVKD in the germline V gene. V gave up 0 bases and J gave up 5 bases, with 10 bases separating them. This CDR3 is 14 amino acids long. The CDR3 DNA reads TGTGCCATCAGTGAGTCGGCAGGGGCGACTGAAGCTTTCTTT. It encodes CAISESAGATEAFF.

This clonotype was recorded a few times. The CDR3 loop reads CASSRSSGITDTQYF. Written as DNA, the CDR3 is TGTGCCAGTAGTAGATCTAGCGGGATTACAGATACGCAGTATTTT. The rearrangement joins TRBV19 to TRBJ2-3; 9 bases match TRBD2. Per germline, CDR1 LNHDA and CDR2 SQIVND (reference sequence). The CDR3 has 15 amino acids. V lost 4 bases to trimming and J lost 3 bases; unmatched junction nucleotides: 5.

The V gene is TRBV4-3, the J gene TRBJ1-1; D is possibly TRBD1 (5 bases). CDR3 length equals 13 residues. CDR1 is LGHNA, CDR2 YSLEER, per germline. V was cut by 4 bases and J by 5 bases, with 11 bases left in between. The CDR3, as DNA: TGCGCCAGCAGCCGGGGCAGTGGGACTGAAGCTTTCTTT. Residues: CASSRGSGTEAFF.

This clonotype has more than one count but fewer than ten. This rearrangement joins TRBV10-3 to TRBJ1-1; 10 bases fit TRBD1. Germline V gives CDR1 ENHRY, CDR2 SYGVKD. The J segment lost 5 bases and the V segment lost 9 bases, leaving 6 bases of the junction unmatched. The CDR3 has 13 amino acids. The CDR3 spells CAMGQGSRTEAFF. The CDR3 DNA reads TGTGCCATGGGACAGGGGAGTCGTACTGAAGCTTTCTTT.

This clonotype appeared a few times. V is TRBV4-2 and J is TRBJ2-3; the match to TRBD2 covers 9 bases. The V gene's germline CDR1 is LGHNA and CDR2 YNFKEQ. After removal of 3 bases from V and 5 bases from J, the junction contained 9 bases not matched to a gene. The CDR3 sequence is 16 residues long. CDR3 in amino acids: CASSQPRGGAIDTQYF. Written as DNA, the CDR3 is TGTGCCAGCAGCCAGCCCCGCGGGGGGGCGATAGATACGCAGTATTTT.

This clonotype appeared a few times. The V gene is TRBV6-5, the J gene TRBJ1-1, with no clear D. Germline CDR1 MNHEY, CDR2 SVGAGI. The V end lost 6 bases, the J end lost 0 bases, and 8 bases lay between the germline ends. The CDR3 totals 13 residues. This CDR3 is CASRSAVNTEAFF. Here the CDR3 DNA reads TGTGCCAGCAGATCCGCCGTGAACACTGAAGCTTTCTTT.

This clonotype has more than one count but fewer than ten. V is TRBV10-3 and J is TRBJ2-7, with 7 bases that match TRBD1. This CDR3 contains 11 residues. Per the germline V gene, CDR1 is ENHRY and CDR2 is SYGVKD. V was clipped by 9 bases and J by 9 bases; unmatched bases: 8. The CDR3 protein is CAISDRVWQYF. The CDR3 DNA is TGTGCCATTTCCGACAGGGTATGGCAGTACTTC.

This clonotype was detected only a few times. V usage is TRBV27 and J usage is TRBJ2-2, with D possibly called TRBD1 or TRBD2 (6 bases each). This CDR3 is built from 13 residues. Per the germline V gene, CDR1 is MNHEY and CDR2 is SMNVEV (reference sequence). V was trimmed by 6 bases and J by 6 bases, leaving 11 bases between them. The CDR3 here is CASSWGAAGELFF. The CDR3 nucleotides are TGTGCCAGCAGCTGGGGGGCGGCCGGGGAGCTGTTTTTT.

The chain carries TRBV5-1 and TRBJ2-2; D may be TRBD1 (5 bases). Germline CDR1 reads SGHRS; CDR2 reads YFSETQ. The CDR3 loop spans 13 amino acids. Trimming pared 4 bases from V and 5 bases from J, leaving 9 bases between. The CDR3 here is CASSQTATGELFF. The CDR3, as DNA: TGCGCCAGCAGCCAGACAGCTACCGGGGAGCTGTTTTTT.

The chain links TRBV2 to TRBJ2-2; the D is unclear. Germline-derived CDR1 and CDR2 are SNHLY and FYNNEI. V shed 7 bases and J shed 3 bases, with 6 bases lying between them. CDR3 length equals 12 residues. The DNA for the CDR3 is TGTGCCAGCATGTCACACACCGGGGAGCTGTTTTTT. This sequence encodes CASMSHTGELFF.

Only a few counts were recorded for this clonotype. V is TRBV6-5 and J is TRBJ2-7; the match to TRBD1 covers 8 bases. Germline assignment: CDR1 MNHEY and CDR2 SVGAGI. This CDR3 region has 14 residues. J lost 4 bases, V lost 5 bases, and 7 bases had no gene match. The CDR3 loop reads CASSLDRGRYEQYF. CDR3 DNA: TGTGCCAGCAGTCTCGACAGGGGCAGGTACGAGCAGTACTTC.

The chain couples TRBV21-1 to TRBJ1-2; the table's D call, TRBD1, has no DNA check behind it. TRBV21-1 is a listed pseudogene. This CDR3 has 19 amino acids. CDR3 amino acids: CASSKEEFGLLGVVYGYTF. Here the CDR3 DNA reads TGTGCCAGCAGCAAAGAGGAGTTTGGGTTGTTGGGGGTTGTCTATGGCTACACCTTC.

A few counts support this clonotype. The chain carries TRBV15 and TRBJ2-7; a possible D gene is TRBD2 (5 bases). V was trimmed by 4 bases and J by 3 bases, leaving 13 bases between them. CDR3 size: 14 residues. The germline CDR1 and CDR2 sequences are LNHNV and YYDKDF (reference sequence). The CDR3 DNA reads as TGTGCCACCAGCAAAGGAGGTTCGAGCTACGAGCAGTACGTC. This sequence encodes CATSKGGSSYEQYV.

This clonotype was picked up many times. In DNA form, the CDR3 reads TGTGCCAGCAGCAAGCGGGGCAGGGATGCAACTAATGAAAAACTGTTTTTT. It is translated as CASSKRGRDATNEKLFF. The V and J genes are TRBV7-2 and TRBJ1-4; tentative D call: TRBD1 (5 bases). Germline V CDR1 and CDR2: SGHTA, FQGNSA. The CDR3 extends over 17 amino acids. V was pared by 5 bases and J by 0 bases, with 16 bases between.

This clonotype was recorded a few times. The chain has TRBV30 and TRBJ1-1; a possible D gene is TRBD1 (6 bases). This CDR3 has 14 amino acids. CDR1 is GTSNPN and CDR2 is SVGIG in the germline V gene (reference sequence). Deletions cut 2 bases from V and 0 bases from J, with 10 bases between. Written as DNA, the CDR3 is TGTGCCTGGAGTAAAGGGGACATGAACACTGAAGCTTTCTTT. This codes for CAWSKGDMNTEAFF.

This sequence joins TRBV5-1 and TRBJ2-5; D is perhaps TRBD1 (6 bases). Looked up from germline, CDR1 is SGHRS and CDR2 is YFSETQ. The CDR3 sequence is 14 residues long. V was clipped by 3 bases and J by 2 bases, with 11 bases between them. The CDR3 DNA reads TGCGCCAGCAGCTCGGTGACAGGACAAGAGACCCAGTACTTC. Translated: CASSSVTGQETQYF.

The chain is built from TRBV1 and TRBJ2-3; TRBD2 reflects the table's D call only, with no check against the DNA. TRBV1 is annotated as a pseudogene. The CDR3 length is 16 residues. In DNA, the CDR3 is TGCACCAGCTGCCCGCGAGCGGGGGGTCGCAGGTCTACGCAGTATTTT. This codes for CTSCPRAGGRRSTQYF.